The sequence of this T cell receptor beta chain was determined in a study of T cell responses to AZD1222 COVID-19 vaccine. This clone has a single count. Trimming took off 6 bases at V and 6 bases at J, with 17 bases between the two ends. The CDR3 spans 14 residues. The germline gives CDR1 KGHSH, CDR2 LQKENI. Method: immunoSEQ multiplex PCR; TCRdb's copy keeps in-frame clones and lacks some. This table has about 150,000 clones, roughly 90% appearing once. Sequencing used peripheral blood, obtained on day 0 of AZD1222 vaccination. The gene calls are TRBV18 and TRBJ1-2, with a tentative D call TRBD1 (5 bases). This clonotype was obtained from an adult in good health. The CDR3 nucleotides are TGTGCCAGCTCCTCCACGTCCCAGGGAAATGGCTACACCTTC. Translated: CASSSTSQGNGYTF.